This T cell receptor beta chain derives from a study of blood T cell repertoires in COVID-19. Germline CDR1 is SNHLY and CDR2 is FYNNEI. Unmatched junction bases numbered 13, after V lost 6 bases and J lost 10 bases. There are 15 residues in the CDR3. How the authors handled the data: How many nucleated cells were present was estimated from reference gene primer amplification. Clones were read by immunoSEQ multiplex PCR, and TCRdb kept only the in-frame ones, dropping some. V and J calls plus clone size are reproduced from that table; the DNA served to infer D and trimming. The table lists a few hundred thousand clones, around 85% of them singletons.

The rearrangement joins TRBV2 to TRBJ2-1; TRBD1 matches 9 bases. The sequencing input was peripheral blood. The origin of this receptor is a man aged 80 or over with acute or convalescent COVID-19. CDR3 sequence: CASRSGQGPSIEQFF. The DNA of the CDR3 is TGTGCCAGCAGGTCGGGACAGGGCCCTTCGATAGAGCAGTTCTTC.